Each of the 11 T cell receptor beta chains below was sequenced from the same sample in a study of cytomegalovirus exposure and HLA in healthy donors. Use of 60 Vbeta and 13 Jbeta primers characterized the PCR. Repertoires were generated with immunoSEQ multiplex PCR, while TCRdb's copy carries only in-frame clones and drops some. The table shows 150,000 or so clones, with approximately 75% occurring only once. The sample comprised PBMCs. All receptors come from a man younger than 30 in good health and CMV-seronegative.

The J gene is TRBJ2-5, the V gene TRBV7-2; 7 bases map to TRBD1. The germline CDR1 and CDR2 sequences are SGHTA and FQGNSA. The V and J ends lost 5 bases and 5 bases, in that order; junction bases with no gene match: 8. The CDR3 contains 14 residues. CDR3 in DNA: TGTGCCAGCAGCACCCGACAGGGTTTGGAGACCCAGTACTTC. It yields the protein CASSTRQGLETQYF.

The genes are TRBV25-1 and TRBJ1-2; D not certain. The CDR3 contains 14 residues. The V end was cut by 1 base, the J end by 8 bases, with 14 bases between. Looked up from germline, CDR1 is MGHDK and CDR2 is SYGVNS. The CDR3, as DNA: TGTGCCAGCAGTGAATGGGGAGGCTCGGGGGGCTACACCTTC. Its protein product is CASSEWGGSGGYTF.

The genes are TRBV25-1 and TRBJ1-2; 7 positions agree with TRBD1. The CDR3 has 16 amino acids. Germline lookup yields CDR1 MGHDK and CDR2 SYGVNS. V was clipped by 0 bases and J by 6 bases; unmatched bases: 10. In nucleotides, the CDR3 is TGTGCCAGCAGTGAATATCGGACAGGCTTGGGGGATGGCTACACCTTC. Amino acid sequence: CASSEYRTGLGDGYTF.

V gene TRBV27 combines with J gene TRBJ2-2; maybe TRBD1 (5 bases). This CDR3 is 15 amino acids long. Germline values: CDR1 MNHEY, CDR2 SMNVEV (reference sequence). V was cut by 2 bases and J by 4 bases, with 11 bases left in between. Written as DNA, the CDR3 is TGTGCCAGCAGTTTAGGCCAGGGTGGCACCGGGGAGCTGTTTTTT. Translation: CASSLGQGGTGELFF.

V usage is TRBV11-3 and J usage is TRBJ2-7; 9 positions match TRBD1. V was clipped by 5 bases and J by 6 bases; unmatched bases: 2. Germline V CDR1 and CDR2: SGHNT, YENEEA. The CDR3 consists of 12 residues. The CDR3 region is CASSPDRGEQYF. CDR3 DNA: TGTGCCAGCAGCCCGGACAGGGGCGAGCAGTACTTC. Full variable domain (rest looked up from reference TRBV11-3 and TRBJ2-7): EAGVVQSPRYKIIEKKQPVAFWCNPISGHNTLYWYLQNLGQGPELLIRYENEEAVDDSQLPKDRFSAERLKGVDSTLKIQPAELGDSAVYLCASSPDRGEQYFGPGTRLTVT.

V is TRBV6-4 and J is TRBJ2-7, with a weak D call TRBD1 (7 bases). The CDR3 totals 12 residues. The germline V and J ends were trimmed by 2 bases and 7 bases, with 9 bases remaining between them. Germline V gene data show CDR1 as MRHNA and CDR2 as SNTAGT. The CDR3, as DNA: TGTGCCAGCAGTGACCAGGGGGGAGAGCAGTACGTC. This gives the protein CASSDQGGEQYV.

The sample holds a few counts of this clone. V gene TRBV5-1 combines with J gene TRBJ2-7; 8 bases line up with TRBD1. The CDR3 extends over 15 amino acids. Germline CDR1 and CDR2: SGHRS and YFSETQ. V lost 0 bases to trimming and J lost 2 bases; unmatched junction nucleotides: 4. The CDR3 bases are TGCGCCAGCAGCTTGGGGGTACAGGGGGCCTACGAGCAGTACTTC. Translating it yields CASSLGVQGAYEQYF.

This clone was picked up one time. The chain couples TRBV10-2 to TRBJ1-2; tentative D call: TRBD1 (5 bases). Germline V gives CDR1 WSHSY, CDR2 SAAADI. CDR3 length: 13 residues. V was shortened by 2 bases and J by 6 bases, with 10 bases between the two germline ends. In DNA, the CDR3 is TGCGCCAGCAGTGAGGGGGGGGGAGATGGCTACACCTTC. Translation gives CASSEGGGDGYTF.

The count of this clone is one. J is TRBJ1-5 and V is TRBV18, with 10 positions matching TRBD1. The CDR3 has 16 residues. Germline V gene sequence: CDR1 KGHSH, CDR2 LQKENI. J was trimmed by 0 bases and V by 3 bases; bases with no gene match: 2. CDR3 nucleotide sequence: TGTGCCAGCTCACCGGACAGGGGGATTAGCAATCAGCCCCAGCATTTT. Its protein is CASSPDRGISNQPQHF.

V and J are TRBV2 and TRBJ2-1; 9 bases are a match to TRBD1. V gave up 5 bases and J gave up 3 bases; unmatched junction bases: 5. Germline CDR1 and CDR2: SNHLY and FYNNEI. The length of the CDR3 is 15 residues. CDR3 in amino acids: CASSPDRGHYNEQFF. The CDR3 DNA reads TGTGCCAGCAGTCCGGACAGGGGACACTACAATGAGCAGTTCTTC.

The chain joins TRBV10-2 to TRBJ2-3; 8 nucleotides match TRBD2. V dropped 5 bases and J dropped 6; count of bases not matched to a gene: 10. Germline values: CDR1 WSHSY, CDR2 SAAADI. CDR3 length equals 15 residues. The CDR3 spells CASSPRERGPDTQYF. CDR3 DNA: TGCGCCAGCAGTCCCCGGGAGCGGGGGCCCGATACGCAGTATTTT.